The present T cell receptor (beta chain) was sequenced within a study of blood T cell repertoires in COVID-19. Study overall: Italy, Spain and the United States were the sources of the convalescent and acute COVID-19 samples.

Germline CDR1 is KGHDR and CDR2 is SFDVKD. The CDR3 spans 12 residues. The V end lost 2 bases, the J end lost 8 bases, and 9 bases lay between the germline ends. Authors' methods: Estimates of nucleated cell counts were drawn from the amplification of reference gene primers. Sequencing was performed with immunoSEQ multiplex PCR; in TCRdb, only in-frame clones are kept and a portion is missing. That table furnishes V, J and clone size, whereas the DNA furnished D and trimming. The sample holds 130,000 or so clones; approximately 83% are singletons and the top ten take approximately 8.4%. Donors were grouped by their self-reported clinical history. The study counted Cohort 3 donors as recovered given two negative PCRs, clearance, or symptom resolution.

This sequence joins TRBV24-1 and TRBJ2-7, with D uncertain. Input material: PBMCs or T cells enriched from blood (not recorded which). The receptor comes from a man aged 50 or older who had recovered from COVID-19. The CDR3 is CATSDYGFQQYF. CDR3 coding DNA: TGTGCCACCAGTGATTATGGCTTCCAGCAGTACTTC.